Listed here are 5 T cell receptor beta chains from one sample, sequenced in a study of blood T cell repertoires in COVID-19. Sequencing used immunoSEQ multiplex PCR; TCRdb keeps in-frame clones, though not all of them. The data hold tens of thousands of clones, with 70% to 90% observed a single time. The sample consisted of peripheral blood. Receptor source: a man between 60 and 75 years old with acute or convalescent COVID-19.

This sequence joins TRBV6-6 and TRBJ2-3; D may be TRBD2 (5 bases). V lost 6 bases, J lost 5 bases, and 18 bases lay in between. This CDR3 is built from 15 residues. Germline V gives CDR1 MNHNY, CDR2 SVGAGI (reference sequence). Here the CDR3 DNA reads TGTGCCAGCAGCCTTCCGAGGAGGAGAATAGATACGCAGTATTTT. It encodes CASSLPRRRIDTQYF.

CDR3 region: CASTDTGIPYYGYTF. In DNA, the CDR3 is TGTGCCAGCACAGATACGGGTATACCCTACTATGGCTACACCTTC. V usage is TRBV2 and J usage is TRBJ1-2; no definite D call. Trimming stripped 7 bases from V and 3 bases from J, with 18 bases between. The CDR3 contains 15 residues. Germline CDR1 is SNHLY and CDR2 is FYNNEI.

This chain links TRBV6-5 with TRBJ1-2, with 7 bases aligning to TRBD1. This CDR3 comprises 14 residues. The trim removed 6 bases at V and 5 bases at J, leaving 9 bases unmatched. Germline V gene lookup returns CDR1 MNHEY and CDR2 SVGAGI. The CDR3 region has the DNA TGTGCCAGCAGGGACTCCGGGACAGAATATGGCTACACCTTC. Amino acids: CASRDSGTEYGYTF.

The chain joins TRBV7-6 to TRBJ2-5, with D perhaps matching TRBD2 (6 bases). V was trimmed by 2 bases and J by 4 bases, leaving 11 bases between them. Germline assignment: CDR1 SGHVS and CDR2 FNYEAQ. The CDR3 has 14 amino acids. The CDR3: CASSLSSGRETQYF. CDR3 nucleotide sequence: TGTGCCAGCAGCTTAAGTAGCGGAAGAGAGACCCAGTACTTC.

The chain's CDR3 is CASSLYRNTEAFF. In DNA form, the CDR3 reads TGTGCCAGCAGCTTATACAGGAACACTGAAGCTTTCTTT. This chain links TRBV7-8 with TRBJ1-1; D is undetermined. V gave up 2 bases and J gave up 1 base, with 5 bases separating them. CDR3 length equals 13 residues. The V gene's germline CDR1 is SGHVS and CDR2 FQNEAQ. The whole variable domain, remainder taken from reference TRBV7-8 and TRBJ1-1, is GAGVSQSPRYKVAKRGQDVALRCDPISGHVSLFWYQQALGQGPEFLTYFQNEAQLDKSGLPSDRFFAERPEGSVSTLKIQRTQQEDSAVYLCASSLYRNTEAFFGQGTRLTVV.